A selection of T cell receptor beta chains follows, all from one sample in a study of regulatory T cells in long-lasting Graves disease. One entry per CDR3 protein results from TCRdb running MiXCR on the multiplex PCR reads. Of about 530,000 distinct CDR3 sequences in the sample, around 16% were seen once. These data are also associated with another study on T cells in Graves' hyperthyroidism and ophthalmopathy.

Here the sequenced sample was peripheral blood mononuclear cells (PBMCs), taken at new diagnosis, from a patient treated with antithyroid drugs. These receptors all come from a woman aged 35-60 years with Graves disease. CDR3s include the opening cysteine and the closing phenylalanine or tryptophan. Each record gives: V gene, clone size, D gene, J gene, CDR3 DNA, CDR3 protein. D genes are given only for firm matches. Some rows have no size entry. The others give once, few or many, or a class for an expanded clone.

TRBV2	many	NA	TRBJ1-4	TGTGCCAGCAGTGACCAGGACCTTGGGGAAAAACTGTTTTTT	CASSDQDLGEKLFF
TRBV6-1	NA	TRBD2	TRBJ2-3	TGTGCCAGCAGTGAATCCGGAGCGGGGGGTCCTAGACGCACAGATACGCAGTATTTT	CASSESGAGGPRRTDTQYF
TRBV10-3	NA	NA	TRBJ2-7	TGTGCCATCAGTGAGACTGGGGGGTCCTACGAGCAGTACTTC	CAISETGGSYEQYF
TRBV12-3/TRBV12-4	few	NA	TRBJ1-2	TGTGCCAGCAGCCAGACATATCATGGCTACACCTTC	CASSQTYHGYTF
TRBV12-3/TRBV12-4	many	NA	TRBJ2-3	TGTGCCAGCAGGGAGTCGAGGTCGGGCACAGATACGCAGTATTTT	CASRESRSGTDTQYF
TRBV20-1	NA	TRBD1	TRBJ2-1	TGCAGTGCTAGAGCGCCCTTAGGAAGGACAGGGGGGGACAATGAGCAGTTCTTC	CSARAPLGRTGGDNEQFF
TRBV3-1	many	NA	TRBJ1-5	TGTGCCAGCAGCCAAACAGGTAGCCACCAGCCCCAGCATTTT	CASSQTGSHQPQHF
TRBV11-2	many	NA	TRBJ2-5	TGTGCCAGCAGCTTGCAGGGCCTCTCAGAGACCCAGTACTTC	CASSLQGLSETQYF
TRBV20-1	many	TRBD2	TRBJ2-7	TGCAGTGCTAGCCCCACTAGCGGGGGAAACTACGAGCAGTACTTC	CSASPTSGGNYEQYF
TRBV6-1	NA	NA	TRBJ1-4	TGTGCCAGCAGTCGGACAGCCCCCTCTAATGAAAAACTGTTTTTT	CASSRTAPSNEKLFF
TRBV2	many	NA	TRBJ1-2	TGTGCCAGCAGTAATCGGAGGGGGAACTATGGCTACACCTTC	CASSNRRGNYGYTF
TRBV11-2	many	NA	TRBJ1-1	TGTGCCAGCAGCCCCCGGGGGGAGACTGAAGCTTTCTTT	CASSPRGETEAFF
TRBV28	few	NA	TRBJ1-3	TGTGCCAGCAGTTTATATAGGGAAGAAGTAGGAAACACCATATATTTT	CASSLYREEVGNTIYF
TRBV4-2	few	NA	TRBJ1-5	TGTGCCAGCAGCCAAGATACGAGCAATCAGCCCCAGCATTTT	CASSQDTSNQPQHF
TRBV7-2	NA	NA	TRBJ1-2	TGTGCCAGCTGGGGCACCGGGGCCCACTATGGCTACACCTTC	CASWGTGAHYGYTF
TRBV6-1	NA	NA	TRBJ1-1	TGTGCCAGCAGTGAATTTGTCATGAACACTGAAGCTTTCTTT	CASSEFVMNTEAFF
TRBV10-3	NA	NA	TRBJ1-2	TGTGCCATCAGTGAGACCTTGGGATACTACTATGGCTACACCTTC	CAISETLGYYYGYTF
TRBV12-3/TRBV12-4	NA	NA	TRBJ2-2	TGTGCCAGCAGCAGGACACTACCCGGGGAGCTGTTTTTT	CASSRTLPGELFF
TRBV5-1	NA	TRBD2	TRBJ2-5	TGCGCCAGCAGCTTGGAGTTAGCGGGCTCGGAGACCCAGTACTTC	CASSLELAGSETQYF
TRBV5-1	many	TRBD1	TRBJ2-7	TGCGCCAGCAGCGCTGGCGGGACAGGGTGGGTGGAGCAGTACTTC	CASSAGGTGWVEQYF
TRBV6-2/TRBV6-3	few	NA	TRBJ1-5	TGTGCCAGCAGTGAAGTACGAGGGGTCAATCAGCCCCAGCATTTT	CASSEVRGVNQPQHF
TRBV5-1	few	TRBD2	TRBJ2-5	TGCGCCAGCAGCTGGGGGACTAGCGGGGGGAAAGAGACCCAGTACTTC	CASSWGTSGGKETQYF
TRBV4-1	few	NA	TRBJ2-7	TGCGCCAGCAGCCAAGAGGGGCCCCAACGCTACGAGCAGTACTTC	CASSQEGPQRYEQYF
TRBV19	many	TRBD1	TRBJ1-1	TGTGCCAGTAGTATAGAAGGGTTGGCAGGGGGGTTGAACACTGAAGCTTTCTTT	CASSIEGLAGGLNTEAFF
TRBV9	once	TRBD2	TRBJ2-3	TGTGCCAGCAGCGTAGGTAGTAGCGGGCTCACAGATACGCAGTATTTT	CASSVGSSGLTDTQYF
TRBV12-3/TRBV12-4	once	NA	TRBJ1-5	TGTGCCAGCGCCGACAGGTTCAATCAGCCCCAGCATTTT	CASADRFNQPQHF
TRBV7-3	many	NA	TRBJ1-1	TGTGCCAGCAGCTTAACGCCTATGAACACTGAAGCTTTCTTT	CASSLTPMNTEAFF
TRBV28	many	NA	TRBJ2-7	TGTGCCAGCAGTTCTATGGGAGGTGGCCAATACCCCGGAGGGCAGTACTTC	CASSSMGGGQYPGGQYF
TRBV11-2	many	TRBD1	TRBJ2-1	TGTGCCAGCAGCTTAGGGGACAGGGGGCCCTACAATGAGCAGTTCTTC	CASSLGDRGPYNEQFF
TRBV9	few	TRBD1	TRBJ1-4	TGTGCCAGCAGCGCCGACAGGGACCGAACTAATGAAAAACTGTTTTTT	CASSADRDRTNEKLFF
TRBV7-8	NA	TRBD1	TRBJ1-6	TGTGCCAGCAGCCGACAGGGGACTAATTCACCCCTCCACTTT	CASSRQGTNSPLHF
TRBV7-8	many	NA	TRBJ2-7	TGTGCCAGCAGCCCACGTGGGTCCTACGAGCAGTACTTC	CASSPRGSYEQYF
TRBV7-2	many	NA	TRBJ2-3	TGTGCCAGCAGCTTAAGGGGGGGGGCAAGTACGCAGTATTTT	CASSLRGGASTQYF
TRBV12-3/TRBV12-4	many	NA	TRBJ2-2	TGTGCCAGCAGTTTTTTAGGAGGTGACACCGGGGAGCTGTTTTTT	CASSFLGGDTGELFF
TRBV30	many	NA	TRBJ1-5	TGTGCCTGGAGTGTATCTAGCAATCAGCCCCAGCATTTT	CAWSVSSNQPQHF
TRBV3-1	many	NA	TRBJ2-2	TGTGCCAGCAGCCAAGGTGGGACACCCGGGGAGCTGTTTTTT	CASSQGGTPGELFF
TRBV5-1	many	TRBD1	TRBJ1-5	TGTGCCAGCAGCTTTGGACAGGGGGATCAGCCCCAGCATTTT	CASSFGQGDQPQHF
TRBV28	many	TRBD1	TRBJ2-7	TGTGCCACCTTTGGAAGGGACAGGGGATACGAGCAGTACTTC	CATFGRDRGYEQYF
TRBV12-5	few	TRBD1	TRBJ2-7	TGTGCTAGTGGTACAGGGGGTACCTACGAGCAGTACTTC	CASGTGGTYEQYF
TRBV12-3/TRBV12-4	many	NA	TRBJ1-2	TGTGCCAGCAGTCCCAGCCTTCCCGCCGGCTACACCTTC	CASSPSLPAGYTF
TRBV20-1	NA	NA	TRBJ2-6	TGCAGTGCTAGGCTCCCAGGGTTGAGCTCTGGGGCCAACGTCCTGACTTTC	CSARLPGLSSGANVLTF
TRBV4-1	NA	TRBD1	TRBJ1-4	TGCGCCAGCAGCCAAGATCCTGGGGACAGGGGAAGAATATTT	CASSQDPGDRGRIF
TRBV7-8	NA	NA	TRBJ2-1	TGTGCCAGCAGCTTAGGATCAGGTAGCTCCTACAATGAGCAGTTCTTC	CASSLGSGSSYNEQFF
TRBV5-5	many	NA	TRBJ1-2	TGTGCCAGCAGCTTGTGGGACCGGCGCTATGGCTACACCTTC	CASSLWDRRYGYTF
TRBV20-1	many	NA	TRBJ2-7	TGCAGTGCTAGAGATAAGCTAGCAAATTCCTACGAGCAGTACTTC	CSARDKLANSYEQYF
TRBV5-5	many	TRBD1	TRBJ1-5	TGTGCCAGCAGCTCCGGACAGGGTGGCAATCAGCCCCAGCATTTT	CASSSGQGGNQPQHF
TRBV5-1	many	TRBD2	TRBJ2-1	TGCGCCAGCAGCCCCCTGACTAGCGGGCCAGAGCAGTTCTTC	CASSPLTSGPEQFF